Following are 8 T cell receptor beta chains from one sample sequenced in a study of T-cell reconstitution after alpha-beta-depleted transplantation in children. Unique molecular identifiers tagged the TCRbeta library. Each CDR3 protein gets one entry after TCRdb re-called the PCR reads with MiXCR. The data contain about 460,000 distinct CDR3 sequences, roughly an eighth of them singletons. Sample: PBMCs, mostly from graft donor cells, taken 180 days after TCRalphabeta/CD19-depleted stem cell transplant. All receptors derive from a female patient aged 2 to 10 who had a stem cell transplant for aplastic anemia, so the T cells may come from the graft donor.

In nucleotides, the CDR3 is TGTGCCAGCAGTTACGGTAGCACCGAGCAGTACGTC. Translation gives CASSYGSTEQYV. The chain recombines TRBV6-6 with TRBJ2-7; no reliable D call. The germline gives CDR1 MNHNY, CDR2 SVGAGI (reference sequence). V lost 2 bases and J lost 6, with 8 bases in between. The CDR3 is made up of 12 amino acids.

This clonotype was counted many times. J is TRBJ2-7 and V is TRBV29-1, with 7 bases identical to TRBD1. J was trimmed by 3 bases and V by 7 bases; bases with no gene match: 9. From germline, CDR1 is SQVTM and CDR2 ANQGSEA. This CDR3 has 13 residues. CDR3 in amino acids: CSAKPDRDYEQYF. The DNA for the CDR3 is TGCAGCGCAAAACCCGACAGGGACTACGAGCAGTACTTC.

This clonotype has only a few counts. The chain couples TRBV18 to TRBJ1-2; possibly TRBD1 for D (6 bases). This CDR3 spans 14 amino acids. CDR1 and CDR2 from the germline V gene are KGHSH and LQKENI. Trimming left V 0 bases short and J 3 bases short, with 8 bases between. The CDR3 is CASSPPPGDYGYTF. DNA for the CDR3: TGTGCCAGCTCACCACCTCCAGGGGACTATGGCTACACCTTC.

This clonotype occurred a few times. The gene calls are TRBV12-5 and TRBJ2-1; 7 bases fit TRBD1. The CDR3 consists of 18 residues. J was trimmed by 0 bases and V by 0 bases; bases with no gene match: 8. The germline gives CDR1 LGHNT, CDR2 FRNRAP. CDR3 region: CASGLVLTGLSSYNEQFF. Written as DNA, the CDR3 is TGTGCTAGTGGTTTGGTCTTGACAGGGCTGAGCTCCTACAATGAGCAGTTCTTC.

Many counts were recorded for this clonotype. The chain is built from TRBV12-3 or TRBV12-4 and TRBJ2-2; D not certain. The V end was cut by 5 bases, the J end by 10 bases, with 11 bases between. The CDR3 runs 12 residues. The CDR3 bases are TGTGCCAGCAGTCCGCACCGGATGGAGCTGTTTTTT. The encoded protein is CASSPHRMELFF.

This clonotype showed up just a few times. At one end, the junction sequence differs from germline, possibly due to a read error. The chain joins TRBV6-5 to TRBJ2-4, with D possibly called TRBD1 or TRBD2 (5 bases each). The germline gives CDR1 MNHEY, CDR2 SVGAGI. The CDR3 is made up of 14 amino acids. For the CDR3, the DNA is TGTGCCAGCAGTTACTACGGGGCCAAAAACAGTCAGTACTTC. This gives the protein CASSYYGAKNSQYF.

CDR3 sequence: CATSRGGERGLGDEQFF. As DNA, the CDR3 is TGTGCCACCAGCAGGGGCGGTGAGCGGGGCCTGGGGGATGAGCAGTTCTTC. The V and J genes are TRBV15 and TRBJ2-1, with 7 bases that match TRBD2. This CDR3 region has 17 residues. The J segment lost 8 bases and the V segment lost 3 bases, leaving 16 bases of the junction unmatched. The V gene's germline CDR1 is LNHNV and CDR2 YYDKDF (reference sequence). Looking up the rest from reference TRBV15 and TRBJ2-1 gives the full variable domain: DAMVIQNPRYQVTQFGKPVTLSCSQTLNHNVMYWYQQKSSQAPKLLFHYYDKDFNNEADTPDNFQSRRPNTSFCFLDIRSPGLGDTAMYLCATSRGGERGLGDEQFFGPGTRLTVL.

The sample holds a few counts of this clonotype. The chain links TRBV30 to TRBJ2-2, with 13 positions matching TRBD2. CDR1 and CDR2 (germline): GTSNPN, SVGIG (reference sequence). The CDR3 consists of 15 residues. The V segment lost 6 bases and the J segment 7 bases; nucleotides outside the gene matches: 8. The CDR3 bases are TGTGCCTGCATACTAGCGGGAGGGCCAGGCGGGGAGCTGTTTTTT. It translates to CACILAGGPGGELFF.